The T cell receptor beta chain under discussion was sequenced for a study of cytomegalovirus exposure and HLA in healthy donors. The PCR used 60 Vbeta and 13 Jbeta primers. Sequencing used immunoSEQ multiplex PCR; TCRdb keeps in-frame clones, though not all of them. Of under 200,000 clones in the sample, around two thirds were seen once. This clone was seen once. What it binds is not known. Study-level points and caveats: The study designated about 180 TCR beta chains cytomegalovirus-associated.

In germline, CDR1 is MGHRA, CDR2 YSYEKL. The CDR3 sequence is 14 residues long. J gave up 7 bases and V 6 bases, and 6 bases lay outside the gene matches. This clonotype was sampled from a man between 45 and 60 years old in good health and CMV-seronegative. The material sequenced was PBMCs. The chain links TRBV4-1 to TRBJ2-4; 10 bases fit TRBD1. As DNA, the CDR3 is TGCGCCAGCAGTACCGGGACAGGGGACAACATTCAGTACTTC. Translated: CASSTGTGDNIQYF.